A single sample gave rise to the 28 T cell receptor beta chains below, sequenced in a study of blood T cell repertoires in COVID-19 (dated by TCRdb to the early 2020s). Library construction relied on the immunoSEQ multiplex PCR assay. TCRdb took over this immuneACCESS table, retaining in-frame rearrangements with V and J assigned. Such tables are incomplete; in checked studies, under half of the missing clones stem from an unresolved V gene, and the remainder is unexplained. The sample contains about 120,000 clones, about 79% of them found a single time. Jointly, the top ten make up about 2.3% of the sample. Sequencing was done on a sample of peripheral blood. The receptors come from a man between 65 and 79 years old with acute or convalescent COVID-19.

To note about this clone: No DNA is shown, since the ends of the CDR3 on it are uncertain; the CDR3 is the one TCRdb lists. This chain joins TRBV2 and TRBJ2-7; the table names TRBD1, a call not compared with the DNA. Germline V CDR1 and CDR2: SNHLY, FYNNEI. The CDR3 has 15 amino acids, counting both end residues. CDR3 amino acids: CASSSSTGSSYEQYF.

This clone was picked up one time. The V and J genes are TRBV28 and TRBJ1-3, with 7 bases matching TRBD1. Germline CDR1 and CDR2: MDHEN and SYDVKM. V gave up 3 bases and J gave up 4 bases; unmatched junction bases: 3. This CDR3 comprises 14 residues. The CDR3 sequence: CASSFRGLGNTIYF. CDR3 in DNA: TGTGCCAGCAGTTTTAGGGGGCTCGGAAACACCATATATTTT.

This clone was detected only once. The CDR3 DNA is TGTGCCAGCAGTTTATCAACCGCGTTACCCCAGCATTTT. This gives the protein CASSLSTALPQHF. This chain connects TRBV27 to TRBJ1-5; D is unclear. V lost 0 bases and J 10 bases, leaving 10 bases between the germline ends. CDR1 MNHEY and CDR2 SMNVEV come from the germline V gene (reference sequence). This CDR3 contains 13 residues.

This clone was counted a single time. The chain uses TRBV6-5 and TRBJ2-3, with TRBD1 identical over 7 bases. The CDR3 contains 15 residues. Germline V gives CDR1 MNHEY, CDR2 SVGAGI. V shed 4 bases and J 5 bases; nucleotides not matched to a gene: 9. The CDR3 DNA sequence: TGTGCCAGCAGTTCCTCCGGGACAGCGAAAGATACGCAGTATTTT. It encodes CASSSSGTAKDTQYF.

This sequence joins TRBV7-2 and TRBJ1-6; 7 bases are shared with TRBD1. V dropped 3 bases and J dropped 14; count of bases not matched to a gene: 7. The CDR3 has 13 amino acids. CDR1 is SGHTA and CDR2 is FQGNSA in the germline V gene. The CDR3 protein is CASSFRQGAALHF. CDR3 bases: TGTGCCAGCAGCTTTCGACAGGGAGCAGCCCTCCACTTT.

V usage is TRBV12-3 or TRBV12-4 and J usage is TRBJ1-2; D remains unclear. V dropped 2 bases and J dropped 8 bases, with 12 bases sitting between them. The CDR3 runs to 13 residues. For the CDR3, the DNA is TGTGCCAGCAGTTTAAAGTGGAGTTCCGGCTACACCTTC. Translation: CASSLKWSSGYTF.

The chain has TRBV9 and TRBJ1-2, with 9 bases matching TRBD1. CDR1 and CDR2 (germline): SGDLS, YYNGEE. CDR3 length equals 15 residues. Trimming took 3 bases from V and 5 from J; bases not matched to a gene: 8. CDR3 region: CASSAPGTGRYGYTF. The CDR3 DNA follows: TGTGCCAGCAGCGCCCCCGGGACAGGGAGATATGGCTACACCTTC. Full variable domain (outside the CDR3, taken from reference TRBV9 and TRBJ1-2): DSGVTQTPKHLITATGQRVTLRCSPRSGDLSVYWYQQSLDQGLQFLIQYYNGEERAKGNILERFSAQQFPDLHSELNLSSLELGDSALYFCASSAPGTGRYGYTFGSGTRLTVV.

This chain joins TRBV2 and TRBJ1-2; unclear D gene. Germline loops: CDR1 SNHLY, CDR2 FYNNEI. CDR3 length: 16 amino acids. With 7 bases removed from V and 4 bases from J, the gap between germline ends came to 22 bases. The CDR3 loop is CASTPGGGSGVYGYTF. The CDR3, as DNA: TGTGCCAGCACCCCGGGAGGAGGGTCTGGTGTCTATGGCTACACCTTC.

V and J are TRBV9 and TRBJ2-5; no clear D. Germline V gene data show CDR1 as SGDLS and CDR2 as YYNGEE. V lost 0 bases to trimming and J lost 1 base, with 4 bases between them. This CDR3 spans 13 amino acids. CDR3 region: CASSVGAQETQYF. CDR3 nucleotide sequence: TGTGCCAGCAGCGTAGGGGCCCAAGAGACCCAGTACTTC.

The rearrangement joins TRBV7-8 to TRBJ1-2; D unclear. Deletions cut 1 base from V and 8 bases from J, with 14 bases between. CDR3 length: 14 residues. Germline V gene data show CDR1 as SGHVS and CDR2 as FQNEAQ. CDR3 sequence: CASSLDVTQAGYTF. The CDR3 coding sequence is TGTGCCAGCAGCTTAGACGTCACCCAAGCGGGCTACACCTTC.

This chain uses TRBV5-4 with TRBJ1-2; no clear D gene. The CDR3 spans 14 residues. CDR1 SGHNT and CDR2 YYREEE come from the germline V gene (reference sequence). The V end was cut by 4 bases, the J end by 4 bases, with 14 bases between. This chain's CDR3 is CASSPRESRYGYTF. In DNA form, the CDR3 reads TGTGCCAGCAGCCCCCGTGAAAGCCGCTATGGCTACACCTTC. The full variable domain, its missing parts supplied by reference TRBV5-4 and TRBJ1-2, is ETGVTQSPTHLIKTRGQQVTLRCSSQSGHNTVSWYQQALGQGPQFIFQYYREEENGRGNFPPRFSGLQFPNYSSELNVNALELDDSALYLCASSPRESRYGYTFGSGTRLTVV.

The CDR3 protein is CASPRGTGMGNEQFF. In DNA, the CDR3 is TGTGCCAGCCCTAGGGGAACAGGGATGGGGAATGAGCAGTTCTTC. The chain combines TRBV2 with TRBJ2-1; D is possibly TRBD1 (6 bases). V lost 8 bases, J lost 7 bases, and 21 bases lay in between. The CDR3 has 15 amino acids. Germline-derived CDR1 and CDR2 are SNHLY and FYNNEI.

The J gene is TRBJ2-7, the V gene TRBV20-1; D perhaps matches TRBD2 (6 bases). The CDR3 spans 11 residues. Germline CDR1 is DFQATT and CDR2 is SNEGSKA (reference sequence). V was clipped by 3 bases and J by 3 bases, with 6 bases between them. The CDR3 DNA is TGCAGTGCTAGCGGGGGCTACGAGCAGTACTTC. Translating gives CSASGGYEQYF.

The table lists this clone with a few counts. CDR3: CASGSGQGSWGYTF. The CDR3 coding sequence is TGTGCTAGTGGTTCCGGACAGGGATCTTGGGGCTACACCTTC. The rearrangement joins TRBV12-5 to TRBJ1-2, with 8 bases aligning to TRBD1. The CDR3 is 14 residues long. Trimming took 4 bases from V and 8 from J; bases not matched to a gene: 9. Germline CDR1 and CDR2: LGHNT and FRNRAP. The full variable domain, its missing parts supplied by reference TRBV12-5 and TRBJ1-2, is DARVTQTPRHKVTEMGQEVTMRCQPILGHNTVFWYRQTMMQGLELLAYFRNRAPLDDSGMPKDRFSAEMPDATLATLKIQPSEPRDSAVYFCASGSGQGSWGYTFGSGTRLTVV.

V is TRBV11-3 and J is TRBJ2-2; the match to TRBD2 covers 8 bases. Germline loops: CDR1 SGHNT, CDR2 YENEEA. There are 16 residues in the CDR3. With 0 bases clipped from V and 7 bases from J, the junction kept 7 bases outside the gene matches. This CDR3 is CASSLEPGGAGGELFF. The CDR3 region has the DNA TGTGCCAGCAGCTTAGAGCCCGGGGGGGCCGGCGGGGAGCTGTTTTTT.

This clone was observed a few times. The chain carries TRBV30 and TRBJ1-2; D call uncertain. CDR3 length: 14 residues. V was cut by 5 bases and J by 2 bases, with 15 bases left in between. CDR1 is GTSNPN and CDR2 is SVGIG in the germline V gene (reference sequence). The CDR3 DNA follows: TGTGCCTGGGGGCCCTTCGGGGAAAACTATGGCTACACCTTC. Translation gives CAWGPFGENYGYTF.

This clone was recorded a few times. The chain uses TRBV7-9 and TRBJ1-1; tentative D call: TRBD1 (6 bases). The germline V gene encodes CDR1 SEHNR and CDR2 FQNEAQ (reference sequence). The V end was cut by 1 base, the J end by 8 bases, with 14 bases between. The CDR3 totals 14 residues. The CDR3 coding sequence is TGTGCCAGCAGCTTAGGGGCCGGGGGGCGCGAAGCTTTCTTT. It is translated as CASSLGAGGREAFF. The full variable domain, in which reference TRBV7-9 and TRBJ1-1 provide the parts outside the CDR3, is DTGVSQNPRHKITKRGQNVTFRCDPISEHNRLYWYRQTLGQGPEFLTYFQNEAQLEKSRLLSDRFSAERPKGSFSTLEIQRTEQGDSAMYLCASSLGAGGREAFFGQGTRLTVV.

This chain uses TRBV19 with TRBJ1-1; no firm D call. The ends were cut back, 3 bases at V and 5 bases at J, with 16 bases in the middle. Germline V gene data show CDR1 as LNHDA and CDR2 as SQIVND (reference sequence). This CDR3 is 15 amino acids long. CDR3 loop: CASSIDGSWGTEAFF. The CDR3 DNA sequence: TGTGCCAGTAGTATTGATGGGAGTTGGGGAACTGAAGCTTTCTTT.

The chain couples TRBV30 to TRBJ1-2; no definite D call. CDR3 length equals 14 residues. Between the trimmed V and J ends, which lost 0 bases and 8 bases, there was a span of 16 bases. Germline CDR1 and CDR2: GTSNPN and SVGIG (reference sequence). CDR3 DNA: TGTGCCTGGAGTGTACTGGAGCGCGTAGGCGGCTACACCTTC. Its translation: CAWSVLERVGGYTF.

This clone was counted a single time. The chain joins TRBV3-1 (or the pseudogene TRBV3-2) to TRBJ1-2; D is uncertain. V lost 7 bases and J lost 4, with 16 bases in between. This CDR3 region has 14 residues. Per germline, CDR1 LGHDT and CDR2 YNNKEL (reference sequence). CDR3 bases: TGTGCCAGCAAAACAAGCCAGGCCCCCTATGGCTACACCTTC. It codes for CASKTSQAPYGYTF.

The table lists this clone with a count of one. The chain uses TRBV10-3 and TRBJ1-1, with TRBD1 identical over 7 bases. From germline, CDR1 is ENHRY and CDR2 SYGVKD. The CDR3 length is 13 residues. Trimming removed 4 bases from V and 4 bases from J; junction bases left unmatched: 3. The CDR3 sequence: CAISGQGITEAFF. The CDR3 coding sequence is TGTGCCATCAGTGGACAGGGTATCACTGAAGCTTTCTTT.

This chain joins TRBV7-9 and TRBJ2-6; D not certain. In germline, CDR1 is SEHNR, CDR2 FQNEAQ (reference sequence). This CDR3 has 15 amino acids. V lost 8 bases and J lost 0, with 11 bases in between. CDR3 nucleotide sequence: TGTGCCAGCGGTGAGGTGTCCTCTGGGGCCAACGTCCTGACTTTC. It yields the protein CASGEVSSGANVLTF.

The chain carries TRBV11-3 and TRBJ1-3; no definite D call. This CDR3 is 15 amino acids long. Germline assignment: CDR1 SGHNT and CDR2 YENEEA. V was trimmed by 1 base and J by 7 bases, leaving 14 bases between them. The CDR3 nucleotides are TGTGCCAGCAGCTTAGGAGGTGAAGGTGGTAACACCATATATTTT. It yields the protein CASSLGGEGGNTIYF.

This chain uses TRBV18 with TRBJ2-6; 7 bases match TRBD1. Germline CDR1 and CDR2: KGHSH and LQKENI. With 5 bases clipped from V and 0 bases from J, the junction kept 7 bases outside the gene matches. The CDR3 extends over 17 amino acids. The CDR3 loop reads CASSAGTATSGANVLTF. The CDR3, as DNA: TGTGCCAGCTCAGCCGGGACAGCGACCTCTGGGGCCAACGTCCTGACTTTC.

The genes are TRBV25-1 and TRBJ1-2; D gene unclear. CDR1 is MGHDK and CDR2 is SYGVNS in the germline V gene. CDR3 length equals 14 residues. The V end was cut by 3 bases, the J end by 0 bases, with 8 bases between. CDR3 amino acids: CASSDLLANYGYTF. CDR3 nucleotides: TGTGCCAGCAGTGACTTACTAGCTAACTATGGCTACACCTTC.

The chain couples TRBV4-1 to TRBJ1-4, with no clear D. V lost 1 base, J lost 6 bases, and 9 bases lay in between. Germline CDR1 is MGHRA and CDR2 is YSYEKL. The CDR3 is 14 residues long. The CDR3 sequence is CASSQGGSHEKLFF. CDR3 nucleotide sequence: TGCGCCAGCAGCCAAGGAGGGTCCCATGAAAAACTGTTTTTT.

This sequence joins TRBV7-3 and TRBJ2-2, with D possibly matching TRBD2 (5 bases). There are 16 residues in the CDR3. Germline CDR1 and CDR2: SGHTA and FQGTGA. Trimming cost V 4 bases and J 0 bases, with 12 bases left between them. The CDR3 here is CASSSLAGANTGELFF. Written as DNA, the CDR3 is TGTGCCAGCAGCTCCCTGGCGGGCGCGAACACCGGGGAGCTGTTTTTT.

CDR3 nucleotide sequence: TGTGCCACGAGCGGACAGGGCTCCCTGGGGGAGACCCAGTACTTC. It codes for CATSGQGSLGETQYF. The rearrangement joins TRBV15 to TRBJ2-5; 8 nucleotides agree with TRBD1. CDR1 and CDR2 (germline): LNHNV, YYDKDF (reference sequence). V lost 9 bases to trimming and J lost 5 bases; unmatched junction nucleotides: 14. This CDR3 has 15 residues.